The 25 T cell receptor beta chains presented below share a single source sample, sequenced in a study of shared clonotypes between healthy human individuals. This table comes from immunoSEQ multiplex PCR, and its TCRdb copy is limited to in-frame clones, with some not included. This table holds approximately 2.5 million clones, around nine tenths found once. What was sequenced was naive CD4+ T cells sorted from blood. Subset reported: CD45RA+ positively selected. All receptors derive from a man in his late teens or twenties in good health.

This clone was found once. V and J are TRBV9 and TRBJ2-5, with TRBD2 identical over 7 bases. This CDR3 is built from 21 residues. With V trimmed by 4 bases and J by 1 base, 25 bases remained unmatched. Germline V gives CDR1 SGDLS, CDR2 YYNGEE. CDR3 in amino acids: CASSSPFWASEGLAAQETQYF. The DNA for the CDR3 is TGTGCCAGCAGCTCCCCTTTTTGGGCTTCTGAGGGTCTAGCGGCCCAAGAGACCCAGTACTTC.

The CDR3 nucleotides read TGTGCCAGCAGTGATTCTCGGACAGGGGTGGGTCAGCCCCAGCATTTT. This sequence encodes CASSDSRTGVGQPQHF. The chain combines TRBV2 with TRBJ1-5; 9 nucleotides match TRBD1. Germline-derived CDR1 and CDR2 are SNHLY and FYNNEI. This CDR3 has 16 residues. V trimming: 3 bases; J trimming: 6 bases; junction bases outside the gene matches: 9.

V is TRBV4-1 and J is TRBJ2-5, with 9 bases that match TRBD1. Germline V CDR1 and CDR2: MGHRA, YSYEKL. Trimming took 4 bases from V and 0 from J; bases not matched to a gene: 6. This CDR3 is 16 amino acids long. Here the CDR3 reads CASSPRGQGNQETQYF. The CDR3 coding sequence is TGCGCCAGCAGCCCCCGGGGACAGGGAAACCAAGAGACCCAGTACTTC.

The rearrangement joins TRBV5-1 to TRBJ2-3, with 9 bases lining up with TRBD2. From germline, CDR1 is SGHRS and CDR2 YFSETQ. J lost 0 bases, V lost 0 bases, and 2 bases had no gene match. This CDR3 comprises 16 residues. CDR3 in amino acids: CASSLASGGSTDTQYF. The CDR3 DNA sequence: TGCGCCAGCAGCTTGGCCAGCGGGGGGAGCACAGATACGCAGTATTTT.

With respect to this clone: The same CDR3 arises from other DNA sequences in this sample as well. The rearrangement joins TRBV6-5 to TRBJ1-1; D ambiguous. Germline V lookup: CDR1 MNHEY, CDR2 SVGAGI. The CDR3 consists of 13 residues. Trimming removed 4 bases from V and 1 base from J, with 7 bases in between. The CDR3 nucleotides are TGTGCCAGCAGTTTCGGGCAGAACACTGAAGCTTTCTTT. This translates into CASSFGQNTEAFF.

This chain joins TRBV25-1 and TRBJ2-3, with 12 bases fitting TRBD2. V trimming: 6 bases; J trimming: 4 bases; junction bases outside the gene matches: 11. Germline V CDR1 and CDR2: MGHDK, SYGVNS. The CDR3 contains 17 residues. The CDR3 coding sequence is TGTGCCAGCAGCGCGGACTCTAGCGGGAGGGGGGCAGATACGCAGTATTTT. Its protein product is CASSADSSGRGADTQYF.

The CDR3: CASSIGATTLGIQYF. The CDR3 DNA is TGTGCCAGTAGTATAGGAGCGACAACCTTGGGCATTCAGTACTTC. The V call is TRBV19, the J call TRBJ2-4; D gene uncertain. This CDR3 region has 15 residues. CDR1 and CDR2 (germline): LNHDA, SQIVND (reference sequence). The germline V and J ends were trimmed by 1 base and 9 bases, with 16 bases remaining between them.

This chain connects TRBV5-1 to TRBJ1-6, with D possibly being TRBD1 (5 bases). The V end lost 0 bases, the J end lost 7 bases, and 14 bases lay between the germline ends. The germline V gene encodes CDR1 SGHRS and CDR2 YFSETQ. This CDR3 has 16 amino acids. CDR3 loop: CASSLGGDSSNSPLHF. The CDR3 region has the DNA TGCGCCAGCAGCTTGGGGGGGGACTCCAGCAATTCACCCCTCCACTTT.

Note on this clone: This same CDR3 is encoded by further DNA sequences in the sample. The rearrangement uses TRBV6-5 and TRBJ2-7; TRBD2 matches 10 bases. V was clipped by 2 bases and J by 3 bases; unmatched bases: 1. The germline V gene has CDR1 MNHEY and CDR2 SVGAGI. The CDR3 spans 14 residues. The CDR3 region is CASSYRTSGYEQYF. CDR3 DNA sequence: TGTGCCAGCAGTTACCGGACTAGCGGCTACGAGCAGTACTTC.

This chain uses TRBV18 with TRBJ1-3; D perhaps matches TRBD1 (6 bases). The CDR3 runs 16 residues. Looked up from germline, CDR1 is KGHSH and CDR2 is LQKENI. Trimming shortened V by 3 bases and J by 0 bases, and 12 bases separated the two germline ends. The CDR3 region is CASSPLEGGSGNTIYF. CDR3 in DNA: TGTGCCAGCTCACCGCTCGAGGGGGGCTCTGGAAACACCATATATTTT.

This clone has just one count. V usage is TRBV7-2 and J usage is TRBJ1-4, with 7 bases identical to TRBD1. The CDR3 has 14 amino acids. Looked up from germline, CDR1 is SGHTA and CDR2 is FQGNSA. The V and J ends lost 4 bases and 13 bases, in that order; junction bases with no gene match: 12. The CDR3 DNA follows: TGTGCCAGCAGCTCCCGACAGGGCCTCGGGACACTGTTTTTT. This gives the protein CASSSRQGLGTLFF.

The rearrangement links TRBV9 to TRBJ1-6, with a weak D call TRBD1 (6 bases). The CDR3 runs 17 residues. CDR1 is SGDLS and CDR2 is YYNGEE in the germline V gene. Trimming left V 3 bases short and J 10 bases short, with 23 bases between. CDR3 sequence (DNA): TGTGCCAGCAGCGCCTCCCTGGGGGCGGAGGGGAAGTCACCCCTCCACTTT. It yields the protein CASSASLGAEGKSPLHF.

J is TRBJ1-4 and V is TRBV7-9; 7 bases are shared with TRBD1. This CDR3 has 15 amino acids. Germline V lookup: CDR1 SEHNR, CDR2 FQNEAQ (reference sequence). J was trimmed by 5 bases and V by 5 bases; bases with no gene match: 8. CDR3 DNA sequence: TGTGCCAGCAGCCCAGGGGGGAGCTTCAATGAAAAACTGTTTTTT. Translation: CASSPGGSFNEKLFF.

CDR3 residues: CASVTGGASGANVLTF. CDR3 nucleotide sequence: TGCGCCAGTGTGACAGGGGGTGCCTCTGGGGCCAACGTCCTGACTTTC. V and J are TRBV5-1 and TRBJ2-6; 9 positions match TRBD1. J lost 0 bases, V lost 8 bases, and 6 bases had no gene match. In germline, CDR1 is SGHRS, CDR2 YFSETQ. CDR3 size: 16 residues.

V usage is TRBV5-1 and J usage is TRBJ1-1; TRBD1 is a possible D gene (5 bases). The CDR3 is made up of 14 amino acids. The germline V gene encodes CDR1 SGHRS and CDR2 YFSETQ. Trimming stripped 0 bases from V and 5 bases from J, with 11 bases between. CDR3 sequence: CASSLVSGYTEAFF. The CDR3 coding sequence is TGCGCCAGCAGCTTGGTATCAGGGTATACTGAAGCTTTCTTT. Based on the CDR3 plus reference TRBV5-1 and TRBJ1-1, the full variable domain is KAGVTQTPRYLIKTRGQQVTLSCSPISGHRSVSWYQQTPGQGLQFLFEYFSETQRNKGNFPGRFSGRQFSNSRSEMNVSTLELGDSALYLCASSLVSGYTEAFFGQGTRLTVV.

The chain carries TRBV30 and TRBJ2-6; 8 positions agree with TRBD1. The V gene end was trimmed by 3 bases and the J gene end by 0 bases; junction bases not matched to a gene: 7. The CDR3 spans 17 residues. Germline V CDR1 and CDR2: GTSNPN, SVGIG (reference sequence). CDR3 sequence reads: CAWRMTGVFSGANVLTF. DNA for the CDR3: TGTGCCTGGAGGATGACAGGGGTCTTCTCTGGGGCCAACGTCCTGACTTTC.

The V call is TRBV21-1, the J call TRBJ1-6. TRBV21-1 is classified as a pseudogene. This CDR3 comprises 12 residues. The CDR3 bases are TGTGCCAGCAGCAAAGTTAATTCACCCCTCCACTTT. Its translation is CASSKVNSPLHF.

This clone was counted once. Additional DNA sequences in this sample encode the identical CDR3. The V gene is TRBV9, the J gene TRBJ2-2; D unclear. Trimming pared 0 bases from V and 5 bases from J, leaving 5 bases between. In germline, CDR1 is SGDLS, CDR2 YYNGEE. This CDR3 is 13 amino acids long. The CDR3 reads CASSVVGTGELFF. CDR3 coding DNA: TGTGCCAGCAGCGTAGTGGGGACCGGGGAGCTGTTTTTT.

This rearrangement joins TRBV19 to TRBJ1-2; TRBD1 aligns across 7 bases. The CDR3 loop spans 15 amino acids. Unmatched junction bases numbered 3, after V lost 2 bases and J lost 0 bases. The germline V gene has CDR1 LNHDA and CDR2 SQIVND (reference sequence). The CDR3 bases are TGTGCCAGTAGTATACTGACAGGGCCTAACTATGGCTACACCTTC. It codes for CASSILTGPNYGYTF.

The chain joins TRBV6-5 to TRBJ2-1, with 9 bases aligning to TRBD1. From germline, CDR1 is MNHEY and CDR2 SVGAGI. The CDR3 is 14 amino acids. The V segment lost 8 bases and the J segment 4 bases; nucleotides outside the gene matches: 6. CDR3 nucleotide sequence: TGTGCCAGCCGACCTGGGACAGGGTACAATGAGCAGTTCTTC. Residues: CASRPGTGYNEQFF.

The V gene is TRBV7-2, the J gene TRBJ2-5, with TRBD2 matching 7 bases. The CDR3 is 13 amino acids. V was clipped by 6 bases and J by 4 bases; unmatched bases: 5. The V gene's germline CDR1 is SGHTA and CDR2 FQGNSA. CDR3 in DNA: TGTGCCAGCAGGACGGGGGGACTAGAGACCCAGTACTTC. This gives the protein CASRTGGLETQYF.

Regarding this clone: Distinct nucleotide sequences in the sample also encode this CDR3. The CDR3 DNA reads TGCGCCAGCAGCTTGGCGGCGGGAGTGTCCTACGAGCAGTACTTC. This gives the protein CASSLAAGVSYEQYF. The chain carries TRBV5-1 and TRBJ2-7; TRBD2 aligns across 7 bases. There are 15 residues in the CDR3. J lost 1 base, V lost 0 bases, and 4 bases had no gene match. CDR1 and CDR2 from the germline V gene are SGHRS and YFSETQ.

This clone was observed a handful of times. The chain carries TRBV2 and TRBJ1-6; D gene uncertain. The CDR3 extends over 14 amino acids. CDR1 is SNHLY and CDR2 is FYNNEI in the germline V gene. Trimming cost V 2 bases and J 6 bases, with 8 bases left between them. The CDR3 sequence is CASSERLTNSPLHF. DNA of the CDR3: TGTGCCAGCAGTGAACGGCTGACTAATTCACCCCTCCACTTT.

The chain uses TRBV5-1 and TRBJ2-7, with 12 positions matching TRBD2. CDR1 and CDR2 (germline): SGHRS, YFSETQ. Germline trimming cut 5 bases from V and 0 bases from J; bases unmatched to any gene: 6. The CDR3 is 16 residues long. CDR3 in DNA: TGCGCCAGCAGGGCGACTAGCGGGAGAATCTCCTACGAGCAGTACTTC. Encoded protein: CASRATSGRISYEQYF.

In this sample, this clone turned up once. This rearrangement joins TRBV10-3 to TRBJ1-1; D gene uncertain. There are 12 residues in the CDR3. The V end lost 5 bases, the J end lost 0 bases, and 4 bases lay between the germline ends. CDR1 and CDR2 from the germline V gene are ENHRY and SYGVKD. Written as DNA, the CDR3 is TGTGCCATCAGTACCATGAACACTGAAGCTTTCTTT. Translated, it gives CAISTMNTEAFF.